This is a list of T cell receptor beta chains from one sample in a study of blood T cell repertoires in COVID-19. The data were produced by immunoSEQ multiplex PCR, yet TCRdb's version contains in-frame clones alone and is incomplete. This sample has roughly 97,000 clones; roughly 86% occur once, and the top ten carry approximately 20%. The material sequenced was peripheral blood. Every receptor here comes from a human donor in a cohort sampled during active COVID-19. Each CDR3 is given with its conserved first and last residue.

V gene: TRBV5-4
J gene: TRBJ1-2
CDR3 protein: CASRPSSGGYTF

V gene: TRBV9
J gene: TRBJ1-3
CDR3 protein: CASSSGTGVTGNTIYF

V gene: TRBV9
J gene: TRBJ1-3
CDR3 protein: CASSVTGVAGNTIYF

V gene: TRBV19
J gene: TRBJ1-4
CDR3 protein: CASSTLQGAELFF

V gene: TRBV18
J gene: TRBJ1-1
CDR3 protein: CASSPPGIAEAFF

V gene: TRBV5-4
J gene: TRBJ2-7
CDR3 protein: CASSSGGPYEQYF

V gene: TRBV29-1
J gene: TRBJ2-7
CDR3 protein: CSPRGDRIYEQYF

V gene: TRBV11-2
J gene: TRBJ2-7
CDR3 protein: CASSFQLAGDSEQYF

V gene: TRBV28
J gene: TRBJ2-7
CDR3 protein: CASSGPTGGVYEQYF

V gene: TRBV12-3/TRBV12-4
J gene: TRBJ2-7
CDR3 protein: CASSLSTDEQYF

V gene: TRBV7-9
J gene: TRBJ1-1
CDR3 protein: CASSLGGEGTEAFF

V gene: TRBV7-2
J gene: TRBJ2-6
CDR3 protein: CASSLAAPSGANVLTF

V gene: TRBV29-1
J gene: TRBJ2-7
CDR3 protein: CSVEAYGTDGAYEQYF

V gene: TRBV2
J gene: TRBJ2-7
CDR3 protein: CASLQEVGYEQYF

V gene: TRBV28
J gene: TRBJ2-7
CDR3 protein: CASSIARTSGAYEQYF

V gene: TRBV10-3
J gene: TRBJ2-1
CDR3 protein: CAISGVRVSGRNNEQFF

V gene: TRBV18
J gene: TRBJ2-2
CDR3 protein: CASSPPPGLAENTGELFF

V gene: TRBV28
J gene: TRBJ1-1
CDR3 protein: CASSRDRGTEAFF

V gene: TRBV9
J gene: TRBJ2-5
CDR3 protein: CASSPRAWTTNQETQYF

V gene: TRBV5-4
J gene: TRBJ2-7
CDR3 protein: CASSLSGQSIYEQYF

V gene: TRBV28
J gene: TRBJ2-7
CDR3 protein: CASFPPGQRANEQYF

V gene: TRBV7-9
J gene: TRBJ1-1
CDR3 protein: CASSPGTGLNTEAFF

V gene: TRBV2
J gene: TRBJ2-3
CDR3 protein: CASGLGQGPTDTQYF

V gene: TRBV12-3/TRBV12-4
J gene: TRBJ1-4
CDR3 protein: CASSASLKLFF

V gene: TRBV10-3
J gene: TRBJ2-5
CDR3 protein: CAISEEALQETQYF

V gene: TRBV28
J gene: TRBJ1-5
CDR3 protein: CASSSGQGVQPQHF

V gene: TRBV3-1/TRBV3-2
J gene: TRBJ2-2
CDR3 protein: CASTPKGSSGYYTGELFF

V gene: TRBV14
J gene: TRBJ2-7
CDR3 protein: CASSQDLDLRGSYEQYF

V gene: TRBV19
J gene: TRBJ2-3
CDR3 protein: CASTPTGRGNTDTQYF

V gene: TRBV5-1
J gene: TRBJ1-6
CDR3 protein: CASHPGGAIRRSPLHF

V gene: TRBV6-5
J gene: TRBJ1-2
CDR3 protein: CASSYSAYRDGYTF

V gene: TRBV19
J gene: TRBJ1-5
CDR3 protein: CASSEIQGVPNQPQHF

V gene: TRBV19
J gene: TRBJ2-3
CDR3 protein: CASMAGGPSPTQYF

V gene: TRBV9
J gene: TRBJ1-1
CDR3 protein: CASSVAPDTEAFF

V gene: TRBV3-1/TRBV3-2
J gene: TRBJ2-1
CDR3 protein: CASSPPPQYNEQFF

V gene: TRBV7-9
J gene: TRBJ2-1
CDR3 protein: CASSFPRVGAEQFF

V gene: TRBV7-9
J gene: TRBJ1-5
CDR3 protein: CASSLNRDNQPQHF

V gene: TRBV4-2
J gene: TRBJ1-4
CDR3 protein: CASSRRAGTGDSYEKLFF

V gene: TRBV18
J gene: TRBJ2-5
CDR3 protein: CASSPPSAETQYF

V gene: TRBV11-2
J gene: TRBJ1-3
CDR3 protein: CASSAIQGAGNTIYF

V gene: TRBV4-3
J gene: TRBJ1-6
CDR3 protein: CASSMGQGGFSPLHF

V gene: TRBV13
J gene: TRBJ1-2
CDR3 protein: CASSIRNRDRFNYGYTF

V gene: TRBV19
J gene: TRBJ2-5
CDR3 protein: CASSPSGTFGETQYF

V gene: TRBV9
J gene: TRBJ2-7
CDR3 protein: CASSAAQISYEQYF

V gene: TRBV4-1
J gene: TRBJ2-1
CDR3 protein: CASSQGQYNEQFF

V gene: TRBV19
J gene: TRBJ2-5
CDR3 protein: CASSISGRGRETQYF